The next 13 T cell receptor beta chains were all read from a single sample in a study of T cells after yellow fever vaccination. TCRdb recomputed calls from the 5' RACE reads with MiXCR, one row per CDR3 protein. The table includes some 500,000 distinct CDR3 sequences, around an eighth detected once. Sequences were derived from PBMCs, sampled on the day of the yellow fever booster vaccination. The receptors here all came from a man in his thirties or forties who received the YFV17D yellow fever vaccine.

This chain links TRBV5-1 with TRBJ1-2; D may be TRBD1 (5 bases). The CDR3 has 15 residues. Germline-derived CDR1 and CDR2 are SGHRS and YFSETQ. V lost 0 bases to trimming and J lost 4 bases, with 13 bases between them. CDR3 region: CASSLEIGGTYGYTF. The CDR3 coding sequence is TGCGCCAGCAGCTTGGAGATTGGGGGTACCTATGGCTACACCTTC.

The chain links TRBV5-1 to TRBJ2-2; 7 bases match TRBD1. The trim removed 4 bases at V and 5 bases at J, leaving 5 bases unmatched. Germline V gene lookup returns CDR1 SGHRS and CDR2 YFSETQ. This CDR3 is 14 amino acids long. DNA for the CDR3: TGCGCCAGCAGCGTCGACAGGGTTACCGGGGAGCTGTTTTTT. Translation: CASSVDRVTGELFF.

The CDR3 nucleotides are TGCGCCAGCAGCTTGGGACGGCTCACAGATACGCAGTATTTT. Its protein product is CASSLGRLTDTQYF. The V call is TRBV5-1, the J call TRBJ2-3; D ambiguous. The CDR3 has 14 amino acids. Per the germline V gene, CDR1 is SGHRS and CDR2 is YFSETQ. V gave up 0 bases and J gave up 2 bases, with 7 bases separating them.

The rearrangement links TRBV5-1 to TRBJ2-7; either TRBD1 or TRBD2 may fit D (5 bases each). The germline gives CDR1 SGHRS, CDR2 YFSETQ. V shed 0 bases and J shed 6 bases, with 16 bases lying between them. The CDR3 has 15 residues. The DNA of the CDR3 is TGCGCCAGCAGCTTGGAGGGACGTCTTTTGGTCGAGCAGTACTTC. Translated, it gives CASSLEGRLLVEQYF. The variable domain in full, completed from reference TRBV5-1 and TRBJ2-7, reads KAGVTQTPRYLIKTRGQQVTLSCSPISGHRSVSWYQQTPGQGLQFLFEYFSETQRNKGNFPGRFSGRQFSNSRSEMNVSTLELGDSALYLCASSLEGRLLVEQYFGPGTRLTVT.

The chain is built from TRBV10-3 and TRBJ2-6; TRBD1 is a possible D gene (5 bases). Germline-derived CDR1 and CDR2 are ENHRY and SYGVKD. V dropped 10 bases and J dropped 1 base, with 11 bases sitting between them. The CDR3 has 14 residues. The CDR3 DNA is TGTGCCACTACAGGAAAGTCTGGGGCCAACGTCCTGACTTTC. Amino acid sequence: CATTGKSGANVLTF.

The chain couples TRBV15 to TRBJ1-4; D is perhaps TRBD1 (5 bases). This CDR3 has 13 residues. The germline V and J ends were trimmed by 6 bases and 7 bases, with 12 bases remaining between them. The germline V gene encodes CDR1 LNHNV and CDR2 YYDKDF (reference sequence). The CDR3 DNA reads as TGTGCCACCAGAGCGGGGGGAAGTGAAAAACTGTTTTTT. Its protein is CATRAGGSEKLFF. The variable domain in full, completed from reference TRBV15 and TRBJ1-4, reads DAMVIQNPRYQVTQFGKPVTLSCSQTLNHNVMYWYQQKSSQAPKLLFHYYDKDFNNEADTPDNFQSRRPNTSFCFLDIRSPGLGDTAMYLCATRAGGSEKLFFGSGTQLSVL.

This clonotype was observed a handful of times. The chain carries TRBV25-1 and TRBJ2-5; no firm D call. Per germline, CDR1 MGHDK and CDR2 SYGVNS. The CDR3 is 13 amino acids. V was shortened by 4 bases and J by 7 bases, with 13 bases between the two germline ends. The chain's CDR3 is CASSAPRYGTQYF. DNA of the CDR3: TGTGCCAGCAGTGCCCCCCGATATGGGACCCAGTACTTC.

The chain joins TRBV12-3 or TRBV12-4 to TRBJ2-1, with D maybe TRBD2 (6 bases). The V gene lost 3 bases and the J gene lost 3 bases, with 12 bases spanning the gap. This CDR3 has 15 residues. Here the CDR3 DNA reads TGTGCCAGCAGTTTTGCTAGCGCCTACTACAATGAGCAGTTCTTC. The encoded protein is CASSFASAYYNEQFF.

V and J are TRBV7-6 and TRBJ2-1, with 10 bases fitting TRBD2. Germline V gene lookup returns CDR1 SGHVS and CDR2 FNYEAQ. This CDR3 is built from 15 residues. Trimming removed 6 bases from V and 6 bases from J; junction bases left unmatched: 8. The DNA of the CDR3 is TGTGCCAGCAGAAGCAGCGGGAGGGCCGTCAATGAGCAGTTCTTC. Protein: CASRSSGRAVNEQFF.

This rearrangement joins TRBV20-1 to TRBJ2-7, with D tentatively TRBD1 (6 bases). The V gene lost 5 bases and the J gene lost 2 bases, with 13 bases spanning the gap. There are 13 residues in the CDR3. The germline gives CDR1 DFQATT, CDR2 SNEGSKA (reference sequence). In nucleotides, the CDR3 is TGCAGTGCTCCTCGGACAGATACCTACGAGCAGTACTTC. Its translation: CSAPRTDTYEQYF.

This clonotype has a handful of counts. This rearrangement joins TRBV19 to TRBJ2-1, with TRBD2 as a possible D gene (6 bases). Germline V gives CDR1 LNHDA, CDR2 SQIVND (reference sequence). V shed 5 bases and J shed 0 bases, with 11 bases lying between them. The CDR3 is 15 residues long. CDR3 protein: CASSWRGSSYNEQFF. CDR3 sequence (DNA): TGTGCCAGTAGTTGGAGGGGTAGCTCCTACAATGAGCAGTTCTTC.

This clonotype was detected only a few times. This chain joins TRBV21-1 and TRBJ2-2; the table's TRBD2 call for D was not verified on the DNA. TRBV21-1 is annotated as a pseudogene. CDR3 size: 17 residues. The CDR3 is CASSKRAGASNTGELFF. CDR3 sequence (DNA): TGTGCCAGCAGCAAAAGGGCGGGAGCCTCGAACACCGGGGAGCTGTTTTTT.

This clonotype showed up many times. J is TRBJ2-1 and V is TRBV6-2 or TRBV6-3; 9 bases align to TRBD2. Germline lookup yields CDR1 MNHEY and CDR2 SVGEGT. The V and J ends lost 8 bases and 4 bases, in that order; junction bases with no gene match: 9. CDR3 length: 15 residues. The CDR3 DNA sequence: TGTGCCAGCGTCATCACTAGCGGGCATTACAATGAGCAGTTCTTC. It translates to CASVITSGHYNEQFF.